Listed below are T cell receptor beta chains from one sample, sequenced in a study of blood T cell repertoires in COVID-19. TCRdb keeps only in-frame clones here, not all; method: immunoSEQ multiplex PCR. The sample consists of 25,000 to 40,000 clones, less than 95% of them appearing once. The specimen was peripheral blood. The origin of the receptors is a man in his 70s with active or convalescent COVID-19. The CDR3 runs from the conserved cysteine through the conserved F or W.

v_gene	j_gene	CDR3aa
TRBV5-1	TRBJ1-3	CASSDGNSGNTIYF
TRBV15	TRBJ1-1	CATSREAGGNTEAFF
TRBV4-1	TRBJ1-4	CASSQDPQGTVGGKLFF
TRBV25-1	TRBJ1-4	CASRGQGGEKLFF
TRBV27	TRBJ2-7	CASSPGTSGNYEQYF
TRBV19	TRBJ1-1	CASSTRVNTEAFF
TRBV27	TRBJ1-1	CASSPSDTLLNTEAFF
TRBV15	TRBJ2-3	CATRRAGDWADTQYF
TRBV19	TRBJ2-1	CASSMYRPGGSSYNEQFF
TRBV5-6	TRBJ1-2	CASSLSVGNYGYTF
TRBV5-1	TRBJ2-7	CASSLSEALEAGEQYF
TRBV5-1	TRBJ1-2	CASSLGTGSNYGYTF
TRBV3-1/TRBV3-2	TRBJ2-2	CASSVRGLGTGELFF
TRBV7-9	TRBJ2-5	CASSPRTGEETQYF
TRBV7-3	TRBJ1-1	CASSFNTGTEAFF
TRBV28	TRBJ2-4	CASSVLGTPLPRLQYF
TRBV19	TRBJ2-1	CASSIWSEGYNEQFF
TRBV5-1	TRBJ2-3	CASSSGVAGAHERDTQYF
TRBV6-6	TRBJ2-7	CASSAGGLGSYEQYF
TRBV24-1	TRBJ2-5	CATRTEAETQYF
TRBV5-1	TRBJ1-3	CASSFSGYAGNTIYF
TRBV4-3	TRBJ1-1	CASSRRERANTEAFF
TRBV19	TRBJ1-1	CASTNGGTVPEAFF
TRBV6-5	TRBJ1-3	CASSRGTGNTIYF
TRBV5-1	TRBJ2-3	CASSTGGLNTDTQYF
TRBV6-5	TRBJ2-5	CASRASGTQETQYF
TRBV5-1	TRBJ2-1	CASSSSGGSYNEQFF
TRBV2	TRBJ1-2	CASSEIRGGYTF
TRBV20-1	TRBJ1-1	CSARHNEAFF
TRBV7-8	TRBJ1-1	CASSFQENTEAFF